Here is one TCR beta chain with its context. Its antigen is still unknown. The CDR3 has 20 residues. V lost 4 bases, J lost 4 bases, and 17 bases stayed unmatched. Germline V gene sequence: CDR1 SGHVS, CDR2 FQNEAQ. This record comes from a study of cytomegalovirus exposure and HLA in healthy donors. Regarding the study as a whole: An analysis done earlier found most TCR beta V segments productive about 90% or about 30% of the time.

The PCR had 60 Vbeta and 13 Jbeta primers. Generated by immunoSEQ multiplex PCR, the TCRdb table keeps only in-frame clones and is missing some. The table lists tens of thousands of clones, about 72% of them singletons. Input material: PBMCs. The clonotype was recovered from a woman in her thirties in good health and CMV-seropositive. The V call is TRBV7-8, the J call TRBJ2-7; 15 nucleotides line up with TRBD2. CDR3 loop: CASSSRVIGLAGGQIYEQYF. DNA of the CDR3: TGTGCCAGCAGCTCACGCGTGATCGGACTAGCGGGAGGGCAGATATACGAGCAGTACTTC.